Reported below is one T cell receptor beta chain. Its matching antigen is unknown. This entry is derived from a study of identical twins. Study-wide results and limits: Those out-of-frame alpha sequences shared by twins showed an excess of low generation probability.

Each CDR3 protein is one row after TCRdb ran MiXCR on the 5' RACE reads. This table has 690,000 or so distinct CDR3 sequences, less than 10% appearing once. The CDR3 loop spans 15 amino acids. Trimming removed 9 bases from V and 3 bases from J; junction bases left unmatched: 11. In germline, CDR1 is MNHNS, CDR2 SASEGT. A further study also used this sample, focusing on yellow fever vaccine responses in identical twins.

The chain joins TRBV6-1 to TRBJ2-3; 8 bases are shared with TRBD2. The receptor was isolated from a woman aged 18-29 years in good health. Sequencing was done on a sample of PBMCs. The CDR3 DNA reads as TGTGCCAGTGCAAGCGGGGGCATTCGGACAGATACGCAGTATTTT. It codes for CASASGGIRTDTQYF.